The rows below give T cell receptor beta chains drawn from one sample of a study of circulating CD8 cells and anti-PD-1 response in melanoma. TCRdb fed the reads into MiXCR, producing one record per CDR3 protein. The sample holds over 300 distinct CDR3 sequences, roughly 9.1% seen once. The sequencing here drew on CD8+ T cells from PBMCs, taken at baseline or after one month of anti-PD-1 therapy (not recorded which). These receptors all come from a human donor with melanoma. The CDR3 runs from the conserved cysteine through the conserved F or W.

15	TRBV24-1	TRBJ2-5	CATSEGQGGSETQYF
14	TRBV7-3	TRBJ1-1	CASSLTGRVAEAFF
17	TRBV7-8	TRBJ2-1	CASSPYHRDREYNEQFF
11	TRBV19	TRBJ1-2	CASRWAGGYTF
14	TRBV27	TRBJ2-1	CASSLSGHYNEQFF
16	TRBV27	TRBJ2-7	CASSHTRTGGLVEQYF
19	TRBV7-8	TRBJ2-7	CASSLASAGGPITPYEQYF
13	TRBV19	TRBJ2-3	CATEGGSADTQYF
12	TRBV20-1	TRBJ2-7	CSAPLGPYEQYF
15	TRBV27	TRBJ2-5	CASWETGGLWETQYF
15	TRBV12-5	TRBJ1-2	CASGSDRDFNYGYTF
15	TRBV27	TRBJ1-5	CASRPTPGVVQPQHF
13	TRBV6-1	TRBJ1-5	CASSPGGVQPQHF
13	TRBV5-1	TRBJ1-2	CASSLDSLYGYTF
14	TRBV4-1	TRBJ1-2	CASSQDLWTGRYTF
17	TRBV7-2	TRBJ2-7	CASSLATGGVLSYEQYF
13	TRBV4-3	TRBJ2-5	CANDRFVGETQYF
14	TRBV2	TRBJ2-1	CASSAPRTTSEQFF
13	TRBV18	TRBJ1-1	CASSPGGDTEAFF
14	TRBV27	TRBJ2-3	CASSLSSLTDTQYF
13	TRBV19	TRBJ2-1	CASSVRENNEQFF
14	TRBV3-1	TRBJ2-1	CASSPGLAGFEQFF
15	TRBV2	TRBJ2-1	CASIPWASGRIEQFF
14	TRBV28	TRBJ1-5	CASSGTGNNQPQHF
15	TRBV27	TRBJ2-1	CASSGPNKEYNEQFF
15	TRBV7-8	TRBJ1-4	CASSLGGIANEKLFF
16	TRBV2	TRBJ1-5	CASESRPVYSNQPQHF
15	TRBV24-1	TRBJ2-3	CATSDQGTGLDTQYF
17	TRBV7-2	TRBJ2-7	CASSLATGGVLSYERYF
15	TRBV19	TRBJ2-3	CASSIAPGAADTQYF
13	TRBV20-1	TRBJ2-4	CSAGGLAKNIQYF
13	TRBV5-5	TRBJ1-1	CASSLDWNTEAFF
14	TRBV28	TRBJ2-7	CASSLLAGAYEQYF
15	TRBV7-9	TRBJ2-7	CASRPPGTVSYEQYF
15	TRBV27	TRBJ2-1	CASSPLRCGFGEQFF
14	TRBV6-5	TRBJ2-7	CASSYGRKPYEQYF
11	TRBV19	TRBJ1-1	CASKWATEAFF
13	TRBV27	TRBJ2-5	CASSLALQETQYF
14	TRBV27	TRBJ1-2	CASREQGNLYGYTF
14	TRBV27	TRBJ2-3	CASNRGPSTDTQYF
16	TRBV24-1	TRBJ2-5	CATSDTAGAQGETQYF
16	TRBV28	TRBJ2-5	CASSFPRTGGPETQYF
15	TRBV20-1	TRBJ2-4	CSAPSLREIVNIQYF
13	TRBV5-1	TRBJ1-2	CASSHDKPYGYTF
19	TRBV2	TRBJ2-6	CASSEVQGQLLSGANVLTF
16	TRBV7-9	TRBJ2-7	CASSLEMGLENYEQYF
13	TRBV28	TRBJ1-5	CASQWRGNQPQHF
11	TRBV4-1	TRBJ2-7	CASALGNEQYF
14	TRBV28	TRBJ2-7	CASRQGQASYEQYF